This T cell receptor (beta chain) was found in a study of T cell repertoires in ileal Crohn's disease. Across the study: Patients had a median 7.9-year disease duration, and over 30% were active smokers.

The CDR3 is 14 amino acids. V lost 6 bases and J lost 4, with 13 bases in between. Germline V CDR1 and CDR2: MNHEY, SMNVEV (reference sequence). Repertoires were generated with immunoSEQ multiplex PCR, while TCRdb's copy carries only in-frame clones and drops some. The data show 9,500 to 12,000 clones, about four fifths seen once. Included were adult ileal or ileocolonic Crohn's patients indicated for ileocolonic resection. The rearrangement links TRBV27 to TRBJ1-5; tentative D call: TRBD1 (6 bases). This clonotype was sampled from an adult with Crohn's disease. Sequences were obtained from ileal tissue. CDR3 in amino acids: CASSLGGRNQPQHF. Here the CDR3 DNA reads TGTGCCAGCAGCTTAGGGGGGAGGAATCAGCCCCAGCATTTT.